This T cell receptor (beta chain) was identified in a study of shared T cell receptors in the human thymus. The CDR3 length is 13 residues. The germline CDR1 and CDR2 sequences are MNHEY and SVGAGI. Trimming removed 5 bases at V and 5 bases at J, with 12 bases between. Repertoires were generated with immunoSEQ multiplex PCR, while TCRdb's copy carries only in-frame clones and drops some. The sample consists of 700,000 or so clones, 80% to 90% of them appearing once. These data were likewise used in another study, on human thymus T cells. That paper notes: Obtained as resections during corrective heart surgery, the thymus tissue was then studied. Usage of V and J genes appeared biased in thymic and blood repertoires. What related research reported was that thymic repertoires overlapped highly among unrelated individuals.

The sequence derives from a girl under two years old with a congenital heart defect. The rearrangement joins TRBV6-5 to TRBJ2-5; the D gene is possibly TRBD1 (6 bases). Sample: thymocytes. The chain's CDR3 is CASSESRGETQYF. The CDR3 DNA is TGTGCCAGCAGTGAAAGTAGGGGGGAGACCCAGTACTTC.